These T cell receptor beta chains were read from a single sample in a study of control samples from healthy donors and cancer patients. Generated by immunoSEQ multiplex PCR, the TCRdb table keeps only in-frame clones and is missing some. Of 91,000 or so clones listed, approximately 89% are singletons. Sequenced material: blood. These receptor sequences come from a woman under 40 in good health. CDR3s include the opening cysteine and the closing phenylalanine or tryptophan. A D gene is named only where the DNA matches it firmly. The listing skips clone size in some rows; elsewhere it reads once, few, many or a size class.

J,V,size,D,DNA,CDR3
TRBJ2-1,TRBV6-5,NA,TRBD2,TGTGCCAGTCTTTCTAGCGGGGTAACTCGGGATGAGCAGTTCTTC,CASLSSGVTRDEQFF
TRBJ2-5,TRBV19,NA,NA,TGTGCCAGTAGTATCCTGCGGCGGGGAAGTGGAGAGACCCAGTACTTC,CASSILRRGSGETQYF
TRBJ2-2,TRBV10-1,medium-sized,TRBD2,TGCGCCAGCAGTGAGGGCCCAGCGGGGGGCCCGAACACCGGGGAGCTGTTTTTT,CASSEGPAGGPNTGELFF
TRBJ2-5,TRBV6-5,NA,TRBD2,TGTGCCAGCAGGGAGCCCGGGACTAGGGGAGAGACCCAGTACTTC,CASREPGTRGETQYF
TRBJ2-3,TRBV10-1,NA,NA,TGCGCCAGCAGTGCTATCACAGATACGCAGTATTTT,CASSAITDTQYF
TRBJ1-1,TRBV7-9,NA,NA,TGTGCCAGCAGTTCGGGTGGGGGCATGAACACTGAAGCTTTCTTT,CASSSGGGMNTEAFF
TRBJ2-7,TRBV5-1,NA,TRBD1,TGCGCCAGCAGCTGGGGGACAGGGGCTCAAGAGCAGTACTTC,CASSWGTGAQEQYF
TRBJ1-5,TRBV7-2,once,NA,TGTGCCAGCAGCAGACTCGACATGGGTAGCAATCAGCCCCAGCATTTT,CASSRLDMGSNQPQHF
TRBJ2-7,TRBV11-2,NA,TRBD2,TGTGCCAGCAGCTTAGATCCAGCGGGAGTTGGCGAGCAGTACTTC,CASSLDPAGVGEQYF
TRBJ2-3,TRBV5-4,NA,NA,TGTGCCAGCTCTGGCGGCTCGGGACCGGCGACAGATACGCAGTATTTT,CASSGGSGPATDTQYF
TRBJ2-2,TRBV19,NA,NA,TGTGCCAGCTCACCCAGGAACACCGGGGAGCTGTTTTTT,CASSPRNTGELFF
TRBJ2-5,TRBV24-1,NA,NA,TGTGCCACCAGTGATCCCAGGGTTGGAGAGACCCAGTACTTC,CATSDPRVGETQYF
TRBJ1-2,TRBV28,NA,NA,TGTGCCACCGTTTCGGACTATGGCTACACCTTC,CATVSDYGYTF
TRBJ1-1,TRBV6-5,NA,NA,TGTGCCAGCAGACCCAACGCGGAAAACACTGAAGCTTTCTTT,CASRPNAENTEAFF
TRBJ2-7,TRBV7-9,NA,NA,TGTGCCAGCAGCCCCTCTTGGCAGGGAGGCAGCGAGCAGTACTTC,CASSPSWQGGSEQYF
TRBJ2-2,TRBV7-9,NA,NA,TGTGCCAGCAGCCCCCCTGAACTAGGGATCGCGAACACCGGGGAGCTGTTTTTT,CASSPPELGIANTGELFF
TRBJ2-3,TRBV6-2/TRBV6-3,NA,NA,TGTGCCAGCAGCCCTAACTTAGGACTTAACACAGATACGCAGTATTTT,CASSPNLGLNTDTQYF
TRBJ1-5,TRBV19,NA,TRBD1,TGTGCCAGTAGTATTTACGGACAGGGAGCACAACCCCAGCATTTT,CASSIYGQGAQPQHF
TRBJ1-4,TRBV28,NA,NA,TGTGCCAGCAGCCTATCAGGGGCTACTAATGAAAAACTGTTTTTT,CASSLSGATNEKLFF
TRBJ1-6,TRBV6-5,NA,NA,TGTGCCAGCAGTTATGCGGTGAAAGCCTATAATTCACCCCTCCACTTT,CASSYAVKAYNSPLHF
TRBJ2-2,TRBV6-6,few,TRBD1,TGTGCCAGCAACGACGGGGACAGGGGGTACACCGGGGAGCTGTTTTTT,CASNDGDRGYTGELFF
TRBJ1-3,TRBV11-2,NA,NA,TGTGCCAGCAGCCAAGACAGACCTGGAAACACCATATATTTT,CASSQDRPGNTIYF
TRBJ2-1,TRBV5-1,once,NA,TGCGCCAGCAGGGGTTTCAGGGCGGGCTCCTACAATGAGCAGTTCTTC,CASRGFRAGSYNEQFF
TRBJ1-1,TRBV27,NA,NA,TGTGCCAGCAGTTTAGGCATAACTTCCATGAACACTGAAGCTTTCTTT,CASSLGITSMNTEAFF